The clone carrying this T cell receptor beta chain was counted at least ten times. Its antigen remains unidentified. This record comes from a study of shared clonotypes between healthy human individuals. At the level of the study: Donors had three CD4 naive, three CD4 memory, two CD8 naive and one CD8 memory plate apiece. General observations from the study: Few donors limited the genetic and exposure-history diversity represented. Sharing of clonotypes among donors was expected to vary with sequencing depth.

Deep was the level used in running the assay. This table comes from immunoSEQ multiplex PCR, and its TCRdb copy is limited to in-frame clones, with some not included. The sample consists of some 900,000 clones, over 60% of them appearing once. Germline assignment: CDR1 MDHEN and CDR2 SYDVKM. V lost 6 bases and J lost 5; bases outside the gene matches: 4. CDR3 length equals 13 residues. The specimen sequenced was memory CD4+ T cells sorted from blood. Specified subset: CD45RA-negative fraction. V is TRBV28 and J is TRBJ1-5, with 7 positions matching TRBD1. This receptor was identified in a man between 18 and 29 years old in good health. As DNA, the CDR3 is TGTGCCAGCAGGACAGGGTCACATCAGCCCCAGCATTTT. It specifies CASRTGSHQPQHF.